The rows below give T cell receptor beta chains drawn from one sample of a study of Ad26.COV2.S vaccination and SARS-CoV-2 variants. Profiled with immunoSEQ multiplex PCR; TCRdb holds only in-frame clones, not every one. The table has approximately 420,000 clones, around nine tenths seen once. Sequenced material: peripheral blood, taken in a trial of Ad26.COV2.S vaccine versus placebo. The receptors here all came from a person between 18 and 65 years old who received the Ad26.COV2.S COVID-19 vaccine or a placebo. The CDR3 runs from the conserved cysteine through the conserved F or W. D genes are given only for firm matches. Where a row states a size, it is once, few, many or the class of an expanded clone; other rows omit it.

>TRBD2|TRBJ2-7|.|TRBV7-2
TGTGCCAGCAGCTGGACTAGCGGGGGCCTCTACGAGCAGTACTTC
CASSWTSGGLYEQYF
>.|TRBJ1-1|.|TRBV10-2
TGCGCCAGCAGTGGGCCCAGGGGATACGGTGAAGCTTTCTTT
CASSGPRGYGEAFF
>.|TRBJ2-7|.|TRBV7-8
TGTGCCAGCAGCTTAGGTCTCAGGACTGCCACCTACGAGCAGTACTTC
CASSLGLRTATYEQYF
>.|TRBJ1-2|.|TRBV2
TGTGCCAGCAGATTCCCGGAAAAGGGCTATGGCTACACCTTC
CASRFPEKGYGYTF
>TRBD1|TRBJ1-2|.|TRBV15
TGTGCCACCAGCAGAGAACTACGGACAGGGGTTGGCTACACCTTC
CATSRELRTGVGYTF
>TRBD1|TRBJ2-3|.|TRBV9
TGTGCCAGCAGTCCCAAGACAGGGGGCCTCACAGATACGCAGTATTTT
CASSPKTGGLTDTQYF
>.|TRBJ1-2|.|TRBV12-3/TRBV12-4
TGTGCCAGCAGTTCGGACGGTGATCGAGGCTACACCTTC
CASSSDGDRGYTF
>TRBD1|TRBJ1-2|.|TRBV5-1
TGCGCCAGCAGCTGGCGACCGACAGGGAGCTATGGCTACACCTTC
CASSWRPTGSYGYTF
>TRBD2|TRBJ2-1|.|TRBV27
TGTGCCAGCAGTTCCAAAGGGGCGGGGGGTTACAATGAGCAGTTCTTC
CASSSKGAGGYNEQFF
>.|TRBJ1-2|.|TRBV5-1
TGCGCCAGCAGCTTGGTTGCAGGAGATTATACCAATGGCTACACCTTC
CASSLVAGDYTNGYTF
>.|TRBJ2-5|once|TRBV28
TGTGCCAGCACCATACCAGGGAAGAAACAAGAGACCCAGTACTTC
CASTIPGKKQETQYF
>.|TRBJ1-2|.|TRBV7-9
TGTGCCAGCAGCTTTAATGACGGCCCCCCACTTGGCTACACCTTC
CASSFNDGPPLGYTF
>TRBD2|TRBJ2-5|.|TRBV7-2
TGTGCCAGCAGCTTAGGGATTAGCGGGGAAGAGACCCAGTACTTC
CASSLGISGEETQYF
>.|TRBJ1-1|.|TRBV28
TGTGCCAGCAGTTTATTGAGGGCGTTGGAAGCTTTCTTT
CASSLLRALEAFF
>.|TRBJ1-2|.|TRBV3-1/TRBV3-2
TGTGCCAGCAGGCAGGGGTCCGGTGGCTACACCTTC
CASRQGSGGYTF
>TRBD2|TRBJ2-5|.|TRBV11-2
TGTGCCAGCAGCTTAGATAGGCGAGTAGCGGGGTCCCAAGAGACCCAGTACTTC
CASSLDRRVAGSQETQYF
>TRBD1|TRBJ2-7|.|TRBV6-5
TGTGCCAGCAGCGCGTGGACAGGGGGCTCCGAGCAGTACTTC
CASSAWTGGSEQYF
>TRBD2|TRBJ2-4|.|TRBV19
TGTGCCAGTAGTATAGCGTCTAGCGGGCGCCATCTTGAGTACTTC
CASSIASSGRHLEYF
>.|TRBJ2-2|.|TRBV30
TGTGCCTGGGGTCAGGGTCCCGGGGAGCTGTTTTTT
CAWGQGPGELFF
>.|TRBJ2-1|.|TRBV19
TGTGCCAGTAGTATAGATTTACGGAGCTCCTACAATGAGCAGTTCTTC
CASSIDLRSSYNEQFF
>.|TRBJ2-2|.|TRBV27
TGTGCCAGCAGTTTGTTAGTCACCGGGGAGCTGTTTTTT
CASSLLVTGELFF
>TRBD1|TRBJ2-2|.|TRBV27
TGTGCCAGCAGGCCGACAGGGTTGTACGCGAACACCGGGGAGCTGTTTTTT
CASRPTGLYANTGELFF
>TRBD2|TRBJ2-1|medium-sized|TRBV11-3
TGTGCCAGCAGCTTAGGAGGGGCTAGCGGGGGTTCCTACAATGAGCAGTTCTTC
CASSLGGASGGSYNEQFF
>.|TRBJ2-5|once|TRBV7-7
TGTGCTAGCAGCTTAGGGGTTAGGGATGGGGAGACCCAGTACTTC
CASSLGVRDGETQYF
>.|TRBJ2-6|few|TRBV2
TGTGCCAGCACCGACCGGGCCAACGTCCTGACTTTC
CASTDRANVLTF
>.|TRBJ2-5|.|TRBV3-1/TRBV3-2
TGTGCCAGCAGCCAAGGCGCCGGGCAAGAGACCCAGTACTTC
CASSQGAGQETQYF
>.|TRBJ2-7|.|TRBV27
TGTGCCAGCAGCGCGAACGTGGGCATCTACGAGCAGTACTTC
CASSANVGIYEQYF
>.|TRBJ2-3|few|TRBV7-8
TGTGCCAGCAGCTTAGTTACAGGTTGGGACACAGATACGCAGTATTTT
CASSLVTGWDTDTQYF
>TRBD2|TRBJ2-3|.|TRBV7-2
TGTGCCAGCATGGGGCAAGCCGGGGGACTAGGAACCACAGATACGCAGTATTTT
CASMGQAGGLGTTDTQYF
>TRBD1|TRBJ1-2|.|TRBV3-1/TRBV3-2
TGTGCCAGCAGCCAAGCGACAGGGGAGTCCTATGGCTACACCTTC
CASSQATGESYGYTF
>.|TRBJ1-4|.|TRBV5-6
TGTGCCAGCAGCTTGGATCGGGGCTCAACTAATGAAAAACTGTTTTTT
CASSLDRGSTNEKLFF
>.|TRBJ1-2|.|TRBV6-2/TRBV6-3
TGTGCCAGCAGCTCGGACCTTTTCAAAGGCTACACCTTC
CASSSDLFKGYTF
>.|TRBJ1-6|.|TRBV27
TGTGCCAGCAGTTTTTCAAAGGGATTGAGTACCCTCCACTTT
CASSFSKGLSTLHF
>TRBD2|TRBJ2-2|.|TRBV28
TGTGCCAGCAGTTTACCGGGACTAGCGGTTTCCGGGGAGCTGTTTTTT
CASSLPGLAVSGELFF
>.|TRBJ2-7|.|TRBV13
TGTGCCAGCAGTCAGGGGGGCCCCTCCTACGAGCAGTACTTC
CASSQGGPSYEQYF